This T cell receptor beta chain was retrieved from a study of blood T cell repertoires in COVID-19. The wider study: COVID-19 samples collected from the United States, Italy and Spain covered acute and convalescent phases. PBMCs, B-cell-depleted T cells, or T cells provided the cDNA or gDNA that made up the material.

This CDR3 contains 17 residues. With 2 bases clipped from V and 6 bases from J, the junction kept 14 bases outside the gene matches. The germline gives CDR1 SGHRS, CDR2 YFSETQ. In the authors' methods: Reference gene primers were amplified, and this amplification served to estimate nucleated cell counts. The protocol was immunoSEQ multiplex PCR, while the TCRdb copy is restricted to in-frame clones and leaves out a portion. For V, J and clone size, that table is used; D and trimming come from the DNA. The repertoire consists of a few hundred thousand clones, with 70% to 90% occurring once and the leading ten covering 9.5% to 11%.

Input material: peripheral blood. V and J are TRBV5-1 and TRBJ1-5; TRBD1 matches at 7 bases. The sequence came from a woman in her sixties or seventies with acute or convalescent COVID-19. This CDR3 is CASSFTLQGREVQPQHF. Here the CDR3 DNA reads TGCGCCAGCAGCTTCACCTTACAGGGGCGGGAGGTTCAGCCCCAGCATTTT.